These T cell receptor beta chains were read from a single sample in a study of T cell responses to AZD1222 COVID-19 vaccine. Clones were read by immunoSEQ multiplex PCR, and TCRdb kept only the in-frame ones, dropping some. Altogether approximately 110,000 clones are present, roughly 84% being singletons, with the ten largest covering roughly 1.1%. The material sequenced was peripheral blood, taken on day 0 of AZD1222 vaccination. These TCRs come from an adult in good health. CDR3s include the opening cysteine and the closing phenylalanine or tryptophan. The order of the fields is J gene, D gene, clone size, V gene, CDR3 DNA, CDR3 protein. A D gene is named only where the DNA matches it firmly. Some rows have no size entry. The others give once, few or many, or a class for an expanded clone.

TRBJ1-4,.,.,TRBV7-8,TGTGCCAGCAGCTTTCGAAGGACGGATGAAAAACTGTTTTTT,CASSFRRTDEKLFF
TRBJ1-5,.,few,TRBV19,TGTGCCAGTAGTATCCTAGGGAATAGCAATCAGCCCCAGCATTTT,CASSILGNSNQPQHF
TRBJ1-1,.,.,TRBV6-4,TGTGCCAGCACAGCAGGGCCGAGTACTGAAGCTTTCTTT,CASTAGPSTEAFF
TRBJ1-1,.,once,TRBV4-2,TGTGCCAGCAGCCAAGATAAATGGAACACTGAAGCTTTCTTT,CASSQDKWNTEAFF
TRBJ1-1,TRBD1,.,TRBV5-4,TGTGCCAGCAGCCCCGCGGGACAGGGGTACACTGAAGCTTTCTTT,CASSPAGQGYTEAFF
TRBJ1-5,.,once,TRBV7-2,TGTGCCAGCAGCTTAAGCGACCCCAATCAGCCCCAGCATTTT,CASSLSDPNQPQHF
TRBJ2-4,.,.,TRBV3-1/TRBV3-2,TGTGCCAGCAGCCAAGTTCAAAACATTCAGTACTTC,CASSQVQNIQYF
TRBJ2-3,TRBD2,once,TRBV4-3,TGCGCCAGCAGCCAGTCCTACGCTAGCGGGGGGCGCGATACGCAGTATTTT,CASSQSYASGGRDTQYF
TRBJ2-1,TRBD2,.,TRBV19,TGTGCCAGTAGTATAGGAGGGAGGGACAATGAGCAGTTCTTC,CASSIGGRDNEQFF
TRBJ2-2,TRBD1,.,TRBV7-8,TGTGCCAGCAGCCTTACAGGGGCGGGCACCGGGGAGCTGTTTTTT,CASSLTGAGTGELFF
TRBJ1-3,.,.,TRBV4-1,TGCGCCAGCAGTCCCGGGACGGCCGAGTTTTTGTCCATATATTTT,CASSPGTAEFLSIYF
TRBJ1-3,.,.,TRBV4-1,TGCGCCAGCAGCCAAGAACCCCTGACTGGAAACACCATATATTTT,CASSQEPLTGNTIYF
TRBJ1-5,.,once,TRBV15,TGTGCCACCAGCAGAGGGAGGGGAGGGGGTTATCAGCCCCAGCATTTT,CATSRGRGGGYQPQHF
TRBJ1-3,.,.,TRBV25-1,TGTGCCAGCAGTGTTTACGATGAAACAACCATATATTTT,CASSVYDETTIYF
TRBJ2-3,TRBD1,once,TRBV6-1,TGTGCCAGCAGTGAAGCCGCCAGGGGGCTAGGTACGCAGTATTTT,CASSEAARGLGTQYF
TRBJ2-7,.,.,TRBV9,TGTGCCAGCAGCGCCCAGCCGGGACGCACCTACGAGCAGTACTTC,CASSAQPGRTYEQYF
TRBJ1-4,.,.,TRBV9,TGTGCCAGCAGCGAGTGGGGGACAACTAATGAAAAACTGTTTTTT,CASSEWGTTNEKLFF
TRBJ2-7,TRBD1,.,TRBV7-6,TGTGCCAGCAGCCCCACTGGACAGGGAGCCTACGAGCAGTACTTC,CASSPTGQGAYEQYF
TRBJ1-2,.,.,TRBV11-2,TGTGCCAGCAGCTTAGATCAGGGGAATGGCTACACCTTC,CASSLDQGNGYTF
TRBJ1-6,.,.,TRBV25-1,TGTGCCAGCAGTTCCTTTGCAGGAAATTCACCCCTCCACTTT,CASSSFAGNSPLHF
TRBJ2-1,.,once,TRBV10-3,TGTGCCATCAGCCACACAACTAACCTGCAGGTCAATGAGCAGTTCTTC,CAISHTTNLQVNEQFF
TRBJ1-2,.,.,TRBV29-1,TGCAGCGTTCGCGCCCCCACCAACTATGGCTACACCTTC,CSVRAPTNYGYTF